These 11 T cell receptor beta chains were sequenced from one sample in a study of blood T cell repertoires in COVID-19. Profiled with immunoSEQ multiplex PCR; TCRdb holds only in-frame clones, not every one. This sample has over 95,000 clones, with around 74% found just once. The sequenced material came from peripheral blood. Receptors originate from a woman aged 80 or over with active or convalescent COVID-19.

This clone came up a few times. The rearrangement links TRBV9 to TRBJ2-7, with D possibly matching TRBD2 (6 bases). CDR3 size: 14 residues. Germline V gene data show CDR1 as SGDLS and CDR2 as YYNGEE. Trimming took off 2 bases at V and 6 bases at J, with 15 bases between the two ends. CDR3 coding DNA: TGTGCCAGCAGCGTCGGCGGGGCAAATCCCGAGCAGTACTTC. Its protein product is CASSVGGANPEQYF.

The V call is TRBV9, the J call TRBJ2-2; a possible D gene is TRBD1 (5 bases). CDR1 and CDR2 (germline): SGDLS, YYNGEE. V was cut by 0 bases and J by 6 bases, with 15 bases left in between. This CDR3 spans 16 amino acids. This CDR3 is CASSVGVGRLSGELFF. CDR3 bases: TGTGCCAGCAGCGTAGGTGTGGGGCGCTTATCCGGGGAGCTGTTTTTT.

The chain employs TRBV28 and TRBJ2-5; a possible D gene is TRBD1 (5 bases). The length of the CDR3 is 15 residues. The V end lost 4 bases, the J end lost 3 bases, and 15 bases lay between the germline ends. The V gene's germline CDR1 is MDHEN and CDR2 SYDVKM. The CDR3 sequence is CASSSQGTFEETQYF. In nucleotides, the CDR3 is TGTGCCAGCAGTTCCCAGGGAACGTTTGAAGAGACCCAGTACTTC.

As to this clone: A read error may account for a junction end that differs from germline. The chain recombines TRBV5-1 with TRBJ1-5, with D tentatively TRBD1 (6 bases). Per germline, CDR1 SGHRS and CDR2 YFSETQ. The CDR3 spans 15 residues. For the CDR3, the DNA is TGTGCCAGCAGCTTGGCAGGGGCCCAAAATCAGCCCCAGCATTTT. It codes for CASSLAGAQNQPQHF. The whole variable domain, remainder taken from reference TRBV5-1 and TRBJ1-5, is KAGVTQTPRYLIKTRGQQVTLSCSPISGHRSVSWYQQTPGQGLQFLFEYFSETQRNKGNFPGRFSGRQFSNSRSEMNVSTLELGDSALYLCASSLAGAQNQPQHFGDGTRLSIL.

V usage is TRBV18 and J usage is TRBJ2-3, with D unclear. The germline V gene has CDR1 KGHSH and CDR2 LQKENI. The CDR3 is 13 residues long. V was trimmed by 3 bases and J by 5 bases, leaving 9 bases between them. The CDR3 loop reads CASSPANEDTQYF. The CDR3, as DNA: TGTGCCAGCTCACCGGCAAACGAAGATACGCAGTATTTT.

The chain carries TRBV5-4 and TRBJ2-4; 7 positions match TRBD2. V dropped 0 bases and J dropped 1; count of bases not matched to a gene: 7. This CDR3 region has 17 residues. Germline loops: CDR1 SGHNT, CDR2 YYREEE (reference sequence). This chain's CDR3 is CASSLAMGRGAKNIQYF. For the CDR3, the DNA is TGTGCCAGCAGCTTGGCGATGGGGCGGGGGGCCAAAAACATTCAGTACTTC.

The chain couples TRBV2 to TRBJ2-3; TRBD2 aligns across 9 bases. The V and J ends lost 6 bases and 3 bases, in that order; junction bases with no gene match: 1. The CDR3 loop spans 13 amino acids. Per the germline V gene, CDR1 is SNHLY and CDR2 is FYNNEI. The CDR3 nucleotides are TGTGCCAGCAGAAGCGGGAGGACAGATACGCAGTATTTT. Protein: CASRSGRTDTQYF.

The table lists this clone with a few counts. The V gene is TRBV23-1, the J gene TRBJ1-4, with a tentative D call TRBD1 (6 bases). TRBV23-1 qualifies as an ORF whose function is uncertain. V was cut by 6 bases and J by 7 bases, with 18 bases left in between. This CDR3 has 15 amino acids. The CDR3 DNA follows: TGCGCCAGCAGACCCAACGGGGGGCTCTTTGAAAAACTGTTTTTT. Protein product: CASRPNGGLFEKLFF.

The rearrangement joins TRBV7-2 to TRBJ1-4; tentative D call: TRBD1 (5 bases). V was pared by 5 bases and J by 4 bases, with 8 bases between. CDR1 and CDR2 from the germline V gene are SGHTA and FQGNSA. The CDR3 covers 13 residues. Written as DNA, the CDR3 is TGTGCCAGCAGCCACAGGAATAATGAAAAACTGTTTTTT. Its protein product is CASSHRNNEKLFF. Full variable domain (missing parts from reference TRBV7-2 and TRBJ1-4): GAGVSQSPSNKVTEKGKDVELRCDPISGHTALYWYRQSLGQGLEFLIYFQGNSAPDKSGLPSDRFSAERTGGSVSTLTIQRTQQEDSAVYLCASSHRNNEKLFFGSGTQLSVL.

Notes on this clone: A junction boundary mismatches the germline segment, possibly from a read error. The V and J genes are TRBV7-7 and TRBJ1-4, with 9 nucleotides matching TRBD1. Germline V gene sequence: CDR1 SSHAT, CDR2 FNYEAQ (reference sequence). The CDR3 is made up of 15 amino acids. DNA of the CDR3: TGTGCTAGCAGCCTAACCGGGACAGGGAATGAAAAACTGTTTTTT. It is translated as CASSLTGTGNEKLFF.

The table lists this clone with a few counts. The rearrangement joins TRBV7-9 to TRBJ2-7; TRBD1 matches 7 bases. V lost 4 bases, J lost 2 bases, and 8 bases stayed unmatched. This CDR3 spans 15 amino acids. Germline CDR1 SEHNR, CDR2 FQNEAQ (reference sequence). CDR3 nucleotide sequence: TGTGCCAGCAGCTCTCGGGGACAGTCGGCCTACGAGCAGTACTTC. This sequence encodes CASSSRGQSAYEQYF.